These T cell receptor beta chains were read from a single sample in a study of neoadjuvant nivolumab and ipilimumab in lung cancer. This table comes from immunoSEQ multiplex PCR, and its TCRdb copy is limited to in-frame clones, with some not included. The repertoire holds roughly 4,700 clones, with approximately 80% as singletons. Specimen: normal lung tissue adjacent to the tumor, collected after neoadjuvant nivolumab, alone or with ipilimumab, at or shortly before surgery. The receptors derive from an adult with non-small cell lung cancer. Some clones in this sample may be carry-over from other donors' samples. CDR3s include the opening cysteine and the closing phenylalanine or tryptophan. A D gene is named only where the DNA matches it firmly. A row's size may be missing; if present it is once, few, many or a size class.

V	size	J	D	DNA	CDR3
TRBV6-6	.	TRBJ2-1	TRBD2	TGTGCCAGCAGTTACGACGCGGGAGGGAGTAGTGAGCAGTTCTTC	CASSYDAGGSSEQFF
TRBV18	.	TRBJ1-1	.	TGTGCCAGCTCACCCACGGAGAGCAACACTGAAGCTTTCTTT	CASSPTESNTEAFF
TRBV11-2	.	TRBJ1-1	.	TGTGCCAGCAGCTTGGCACCGGGACCGGGTACTGAAGCTTTCTTT	CASSLAPGPGTEAFF
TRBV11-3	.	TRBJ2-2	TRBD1	TGTGCCAGCAGCTTAGGAGGTCAGGGGGCCGGGGAGCTGTTTTTT	CASSLGGQGAGELFF
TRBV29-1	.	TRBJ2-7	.	TGCAGCGCCTATTCCCAGGGGAACGAGCAGTACTTC	CSAYSQGNEQYF
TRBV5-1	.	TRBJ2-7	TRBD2	TGCGCCAGCAGCTCAGACGGGACTAGCGGGACCTACGAGCAGTACTTC	CASSSDGTSGTYEQYF
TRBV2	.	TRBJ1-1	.	TGTGCCAGCAGTGAACCTGGGGGCCGGACTGAAGCTTTCTTT	CASSEPGGRTEAFF
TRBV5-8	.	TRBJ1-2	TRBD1	TGTGCCAGCAGCCCCTGGACAGGGGAAGGTTCGGGCTACACCTTC	CASSPWTGEGSGYTF
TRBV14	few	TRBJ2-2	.	TGTGCCAGCAGCCCTCGAGGGCGGGTAAACACCGGGGAGCTGTTTTTT	CASSPRGRVNTGELFF
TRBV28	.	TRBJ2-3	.	TGTGCCAGCAGACTGGGGGGACAGAGCACAGATACGCAGTATTTT	CASRLGGQSTDTQYF
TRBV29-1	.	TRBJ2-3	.	TGCAGCGTTGAAGATTGGTCTAGCGACACAGATACGCAGTATTTT	CSVEDWSSDTDTQYF
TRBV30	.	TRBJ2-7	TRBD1	TGTGCCTGGAGCCTAGGACAGGGGGCGGCCTACGAGCAGTACTTC	CAWSLGQGAAYEQYF
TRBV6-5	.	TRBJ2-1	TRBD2	TGTGCCAGCAGTTACTCAGCGGGAGGCACCTACAATGAGCAGTTCTTC	CASSYSAGGTYNEQFF
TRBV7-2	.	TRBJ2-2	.	TGTGCCAGCAGCTTAATGGCCGACACCGGGGAGCTGTTTTTT	CASSLMADTGELFF
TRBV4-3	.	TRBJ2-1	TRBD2	TGCGCCAGCAGCCAAGCTAGCGGGAGAATATATGAGCAGTTCTTC	CASSQASGRIYEQFF
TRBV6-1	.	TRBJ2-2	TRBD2	TGTGCCAGCCGCACGACTAGCGGGGGGGTCGGGGAGCTGTTTTTT	CASRTTSGGVGELFF
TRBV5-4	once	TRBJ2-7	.	TGTGCCAGCAGCTTGGGGGTAGCCTACGAGCAGTACTTC	CASSLGVAYEQYF
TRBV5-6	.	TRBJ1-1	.	TGTGCCAGCAGCACCTCCTGGGAGAGGAACACTGAAGCTTTCTTT	CASSTSWERNTEAFF
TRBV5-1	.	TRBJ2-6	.	TGCGCCAGCAGCTTGTCGCCCACTGGGGCCAACGTCCTGACTTTC	CASSLSPTGANVLTF
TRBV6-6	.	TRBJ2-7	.	TGTGCCAGCAGTTTGGTCCAGGGAACCTACGAGCAGTACTTC	CASSLVQGTYEQYF
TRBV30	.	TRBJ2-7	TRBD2	TGTGCCTGGAGTGTACAACTAGCGGGAGGGCCCGATAAGGAGCAGTACTTC	CAWSVQLAGGPDKEQYF
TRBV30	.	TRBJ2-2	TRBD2	TGTGCCTGGAGGGGGTTAGCGGGAACCGGGGAGCTGTTTTTT	CAWRGLAGTGELFF
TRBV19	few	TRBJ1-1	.	TGTGCCAGTAGGCCGGTCGGAGGCACTGAAGCTTTCTTT	CASRPVGGTEAFF
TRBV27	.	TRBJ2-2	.	TGTGCCAGCAGTACCGGTTTCGGGGAGCTGTTTTTT	CASSTGFGELFF
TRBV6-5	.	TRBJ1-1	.	TGTGCCAGCAGTTCCCCCGGGACGGCGAAAGAAGCTTTCTTT	CASSSPGTAKEAFF
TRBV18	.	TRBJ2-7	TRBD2	TGTGCCAGCTCACCCCGGGGGATCCTAGCGGGAGGCTCCTACGAGCAGTACTTC	CASSPRGILAGGSYEQYF
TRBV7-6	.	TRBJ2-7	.	TGTGCCAGCAGCACCCACCCTTTGGGCAGGGTATCCTACGAGCAGTACTTC	CASSTHPLGRVSYEQYF
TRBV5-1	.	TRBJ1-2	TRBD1	TGCGCCAGCAGCTTGCCAGGGGGCGACTATGGCTACACCTTC	CASSLPGGDYGYTF
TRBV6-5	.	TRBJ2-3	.	TGTGCCAGCAGTTACAGGGGAGATACGCAGTATTTT	CASSYRGDTQYF
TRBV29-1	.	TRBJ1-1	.	TGCAGCGTTGAAGTTGGGGGGGACACTGAAGCTTTCTTT	CSVEVGGDTEAFF
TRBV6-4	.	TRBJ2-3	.	TGTGCCAGCAGTGCGGGAGGCACAGATACGCAGTATTTT	CASSAGGTDTQYF
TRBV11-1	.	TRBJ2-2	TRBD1	TGTGCCAGCAGCGAATCCCGACAGGGGAACACCGGGGAGCTGTTTTTT	CASSESRQGNTGELFF
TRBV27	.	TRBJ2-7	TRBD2	TGTGCCAGCAGTTTAGGGGCTAGCGGGATTAGGTACGAGCAGTACTTC	CASSLGASGIRYEQYF
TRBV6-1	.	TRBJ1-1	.	TGTGCCAGCAGTGTTACCCTCCAGGGTGAAGCTTTCTTT	CASSVTLQGEAFF
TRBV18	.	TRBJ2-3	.	TGTGCCAGCTCACCCCCTGGCGCCGGGGAATACTCCGGGAGTACGCAGTATTTT	CASSPPGAGEYSGSTQYF
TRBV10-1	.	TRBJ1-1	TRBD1	TGCGCCAGCAGTGACCGGGACAGGGGATTTGGGACTGAAGCTTTCTTT	CASSDRDRGFGTEAFF
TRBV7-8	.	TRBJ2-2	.	TGTGCCAGCAGCTTAGGAGTACCAGTCACCACAGGACCTAACACCGGGGAGCTGTTTTTT	CASSLGVPVTTGPNTGELFF
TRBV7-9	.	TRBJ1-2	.	TGTGCCAGCAGCTTAGCAGGGGCCCGTCCTAGTGGCTACGGCTACACCTTC	CASSLAGARPSGYGYTF
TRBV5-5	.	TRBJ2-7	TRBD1	TGTGCCAGCAGCTTGAGGAATTGGACAGGTCACTACGAGCAGTACTTC	CASSLRNWTGHYEQYF
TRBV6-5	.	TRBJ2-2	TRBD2	TGTGCCAGCAGACTAGCGGGAGGTACCGGGGAGCTGTTTTTT	CASRLAGGTGELFF